The T cell receptor (beta chain) under discussion was sequenced for a study of T cell responses to AZD1222 COVID-19 vaccine. Study-wide context: The study pooled second doses at about 4 or about 12 weeks. Study results and limitations: Reportedly, close to half of spike-specific TCRs are directed against unmutated variant regions. Clonal diversity may have been underestimated, and the donors were mostly white British, with more females than males. At baseline, seropositivity was found in only a handful of AZD1222 recipients.

On this clone itself: Antigen unknown.

The germline V gene has CDR1 SGDLS and CDR2 YYNGEE. The CDR3 runs 15 residues. The trim removed 4 bases at V and 1 base at J, leaving 7 bases unmatched. Clones were sequenced by immunoSEQ multiplex PCR, and TCRdb holds only the in-frame ones, with some missing. The sample holds 150,000 or so clones; roughly 90% are singletons and the top ten take around 3%. This sequence originates from an adult in good health. The chain recombines TRBV9 with TRBJ1-1; 7 bases align to TRBD1. The starting material was peripheral blood, obtained on day 0 of AZD1222 vaccination. The DNA for the CDR3 is TGTGCCAGCAGCCCCACGGGACAGCCGAACACTGAAGCTTTCTTT. Translated, it gives CASSPTGQPNTEAFF.